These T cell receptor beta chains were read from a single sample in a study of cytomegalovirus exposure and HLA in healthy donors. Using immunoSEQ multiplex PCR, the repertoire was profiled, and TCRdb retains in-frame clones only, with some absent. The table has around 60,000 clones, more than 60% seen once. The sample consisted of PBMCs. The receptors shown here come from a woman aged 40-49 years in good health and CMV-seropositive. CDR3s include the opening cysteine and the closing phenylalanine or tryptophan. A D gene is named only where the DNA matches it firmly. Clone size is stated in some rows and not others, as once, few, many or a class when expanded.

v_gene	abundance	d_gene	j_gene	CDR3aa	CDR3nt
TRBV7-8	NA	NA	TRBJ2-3	CASSSGQSDTQYF	TGTGCCAGCAGCTCTGGACAGTCAGATACGCAGTATTTT
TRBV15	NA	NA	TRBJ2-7	CATSRVMTDTYEQYF	TGTGCCACCAGCAGAGTCATGACAGATACCTACGAGCAGTACTTC
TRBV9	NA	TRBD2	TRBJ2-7	CASSRDAGGVYEQYF	TGTGCCAGCAGCCGCGACGCGGGGGGGGTCTACGAGCAGTACTTC
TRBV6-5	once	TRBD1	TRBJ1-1	CASSPRQGRHTEAFF	TGTGCCAGCAGTCCTCGACAGGGTAGACACACTGAAGCTTTCTTT
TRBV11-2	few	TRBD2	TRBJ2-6	CASSGPGLAAGANVLTF	TGTGCCAGCAGCGGACCGGGACTAGCGGCTGGGGCCAACGTCCTGACTTTC
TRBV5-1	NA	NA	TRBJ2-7	CASSQSTGTYEQYF	TGCGCCAGCAGCCAGAGCACAGGGACCTACGAGCAGTACTTC
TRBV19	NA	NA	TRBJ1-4	CASSIDPGAAKLFF	TGTGCCAGTAGTATAGACCCGGGTGCGGCCAAACTGTTTTTT
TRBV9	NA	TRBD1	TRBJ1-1	CASSGSWTGPEAFF	TGTGCCAGCAGCGGCTCCTGGACAGGCCCCGAAGCTTTCTTT
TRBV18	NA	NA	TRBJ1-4	CASSPLPGLKEKLFF	TGTGCCAGCTCACCACTTCCGGGGTTGAAGGAAAAACTGTTTTTT
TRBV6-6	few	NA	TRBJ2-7	CASSSSTSFYEQYF	TGTGCCAGCAGTTCCTCGACTAGTTTCTACGAGCAGTACTTC
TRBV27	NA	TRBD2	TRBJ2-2	CASSLSGSGVGPTKSTGELFF	TGTGCCAGCAGTTTATCAGGTAGCGGGGTCGGCCCAACCAAATCCACCGGGGAGCTGTTTTTT
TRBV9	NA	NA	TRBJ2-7	CASSVGRSPEQYF	TGTGCCAGCAGCGTGGGCAGGTCCCCCGAGCAGTACTTC
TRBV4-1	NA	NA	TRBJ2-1	CASSRQRDGALIFYNEQFF	TGCGCCAGCAGCCGACAAAGGGATGGGGCTCTTATTTTTTACAATGAGCAGTTCTTC
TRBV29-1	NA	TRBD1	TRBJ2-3	CSVGTGVGTDTQYF	TGCAGCGTTGGGACAGGGGTGGGTACAGATACGCAGTATTTT
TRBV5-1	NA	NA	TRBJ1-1	CASSLYEGNTEAFF	TGCGCCAGCAGCTTGTACGAGGGGAACACTGAAGCTTTCTTT
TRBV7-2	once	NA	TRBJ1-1	CASSARRRANTEAFF	TGTGCCAGCAGCGCTCGACGGAGGGCGAACACTGAAGCTTTCTTT
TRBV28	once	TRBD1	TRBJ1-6	CASSPGQGQSPLHF	TGTGCCAGCAGCCCTGGACAGGGACAATCACCCCTCCACTTT
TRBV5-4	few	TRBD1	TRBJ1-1	CASSIWDRPYTEAFF	TGTGCCAGCAGCATCTGGGACAGGCCATACACTGAAGCTTTCTTT
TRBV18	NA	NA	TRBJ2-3	CASSPRRTDTQYF	TGTGCCAGCTCACCACGCAGGACAGATACGCAGTATTTT
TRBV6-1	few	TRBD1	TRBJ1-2	CASSEGLGTGPATF	TGTGCCAGCAGTGAGGGGTTGGGGACAGGCCCCGCCACCTTC
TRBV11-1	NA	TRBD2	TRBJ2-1	CASSRLAGGSNEQFF	TGTGCCAGCAGTCGACTAGCGGGGGGGTCGAATGAGCAGTTCTTC
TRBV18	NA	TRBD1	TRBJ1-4	CASSWDSPHGRKLFF	TGTGCCAGCTCATGGGACAGCCCTCACGGTCGAAAACTGTTTTTT
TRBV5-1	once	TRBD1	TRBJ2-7	CASSLGDSVRSYEQYF	TGCGCCAGCAGCTTGGGGGACAGTGTTCGCTCCTACGAGCAGTACTTC
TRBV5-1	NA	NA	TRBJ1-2	CASSFYDGGLYGYTF	TGCGCCAGTAGCTTCTACGACGGCGGCCTCTATGGCTACACCTTC
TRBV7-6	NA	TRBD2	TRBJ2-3	CASSSLAATTDTQYF	TGTGCCAGCAGCTCTCTAGCGGCGACCACAGATACGCAGTATTTT
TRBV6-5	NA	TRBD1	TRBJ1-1	CASRDGQGYTEAFF	TGTGCCAGCAGGGACGGACAGGGCTACACTGAAGCTTTCTTT
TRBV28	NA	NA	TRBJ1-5	CASSSTPRSGGRSQHF	TGTGCCAGCAGCTCAACCCCTCGGTCCGGGGGGCGGTCCCAGCATTTT
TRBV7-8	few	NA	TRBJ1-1	CASSPREWNTEAFF	TGTGCCAGCAGCCCGAGGGAATGGAACACTGAAGCTTTCTTT
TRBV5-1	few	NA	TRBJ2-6	CASGSDPSGANVLTF	TGCGCCAGCGGAAGCGATCCCTCTGGGGCCAACGTCCTGACTTTC
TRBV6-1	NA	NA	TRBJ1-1	CASSEVGSGTEAFF	TGTGCCAGCAGTGAAGTCGGGTCGGGCACTGAAGCTTTCTTT
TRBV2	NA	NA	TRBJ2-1	CASSRERTSYNEQFF	TGTGCCAGCAGTCGGGAGCGGACATCCTACAATGAGCAGTTCTTC
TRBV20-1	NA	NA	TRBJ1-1	CSAWGSTEAFF	TGCAGTGCCTGGGGCAGCACTGAAGCTTTCTTT
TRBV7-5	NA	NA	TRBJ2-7	CARSCESRVYEQYF	TGTGCCAGAAGCTGCGAATCCCGGGTATACGAGCAGTACTTC
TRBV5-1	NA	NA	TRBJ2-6	CASSLFSGSSGANVLTF	TGCGCCAGCAGCTTGTTCAGTGGCAGCTCTGGGGCCAACGTCCTGACTTTC
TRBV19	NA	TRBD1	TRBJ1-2	CASSDRAGDGYTF	TGTGCCAGTTCAGACAGGGCAGGAGATGGCTACACCTTC
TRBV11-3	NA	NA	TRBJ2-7	CASSLEHLGEQYF	TGTGCCAGCAGCTTAGAACACCTTGGCGAGCAGTACTTC
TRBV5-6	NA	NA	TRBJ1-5	CASSWATGPDQPQHF	TGTGCCAGCAGCTGGGCTACAGGTCCGGATCAGCCCCAGCATTTT
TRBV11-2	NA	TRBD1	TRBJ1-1	CASTSGDRGDFNTEAFF	TGTGCCAGCACCTCAGGGGACAGGGGCGATTTTAACACTGAAGCTTTCTTT
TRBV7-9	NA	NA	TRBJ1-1	CASSSDSRGTEAFF	TGTGCCAGCAGCTCTGACAGTAGGGGGACTGAAGCTTTCTTT
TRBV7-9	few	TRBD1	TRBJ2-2	CASSSRQGLSNTGELFF	TGTGCCAGCAGCTCTAGACAGGGCCTTTCGAACACCGGGGAGCTGTTTTTT
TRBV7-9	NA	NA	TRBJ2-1	CASRVIGGSGNEQFF	TGTGCCAGCAGGGTGATAGGGGGTTCGGGCAATGAGCAGTTCTTC
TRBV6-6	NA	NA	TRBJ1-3	CASSPQNTIYF	TGTGCCAGCAGCCCCCAAAACACCATATATTTT
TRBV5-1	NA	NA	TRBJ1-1	CASSQDNTEAFF	TGCGCCAGCAGCCAGGATAATACTGAAGCTTTCTTT
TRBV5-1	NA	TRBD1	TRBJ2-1	CASSSTGDEQFF	TGCGCCAGCAGCAGCACAGGGGATGAGCAGTTCTTC
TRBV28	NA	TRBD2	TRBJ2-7	CASSSGGTYEQYF	TGTGCCAGCAGTAGCGGGGGGACTTACGAGCAGTACTTC
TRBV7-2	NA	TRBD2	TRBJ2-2	CASSLVPAGGPTGELFF	TGTGCCAGCAGCTTAGTACCAGCGGGGGGGCCCACCGGGGAGCTGTTTTTT
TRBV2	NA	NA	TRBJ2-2	CASSAAGTGTGELFF	TGTGCCAGCAGTGCGGCCGGGACTGGCACCGGGGAGCTGTTTTTT
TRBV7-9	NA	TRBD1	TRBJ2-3	CASSLPTGAGDTQYF	TGTGCCAGCAGCTTGCCTACAGGGGCCGGAGATACGCAGTATTTT
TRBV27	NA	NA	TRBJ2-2	CASRGAYTGELFF	TGTGCCAGCAGGGGGGCCTACACCGGGGAGCTGTTTTTT